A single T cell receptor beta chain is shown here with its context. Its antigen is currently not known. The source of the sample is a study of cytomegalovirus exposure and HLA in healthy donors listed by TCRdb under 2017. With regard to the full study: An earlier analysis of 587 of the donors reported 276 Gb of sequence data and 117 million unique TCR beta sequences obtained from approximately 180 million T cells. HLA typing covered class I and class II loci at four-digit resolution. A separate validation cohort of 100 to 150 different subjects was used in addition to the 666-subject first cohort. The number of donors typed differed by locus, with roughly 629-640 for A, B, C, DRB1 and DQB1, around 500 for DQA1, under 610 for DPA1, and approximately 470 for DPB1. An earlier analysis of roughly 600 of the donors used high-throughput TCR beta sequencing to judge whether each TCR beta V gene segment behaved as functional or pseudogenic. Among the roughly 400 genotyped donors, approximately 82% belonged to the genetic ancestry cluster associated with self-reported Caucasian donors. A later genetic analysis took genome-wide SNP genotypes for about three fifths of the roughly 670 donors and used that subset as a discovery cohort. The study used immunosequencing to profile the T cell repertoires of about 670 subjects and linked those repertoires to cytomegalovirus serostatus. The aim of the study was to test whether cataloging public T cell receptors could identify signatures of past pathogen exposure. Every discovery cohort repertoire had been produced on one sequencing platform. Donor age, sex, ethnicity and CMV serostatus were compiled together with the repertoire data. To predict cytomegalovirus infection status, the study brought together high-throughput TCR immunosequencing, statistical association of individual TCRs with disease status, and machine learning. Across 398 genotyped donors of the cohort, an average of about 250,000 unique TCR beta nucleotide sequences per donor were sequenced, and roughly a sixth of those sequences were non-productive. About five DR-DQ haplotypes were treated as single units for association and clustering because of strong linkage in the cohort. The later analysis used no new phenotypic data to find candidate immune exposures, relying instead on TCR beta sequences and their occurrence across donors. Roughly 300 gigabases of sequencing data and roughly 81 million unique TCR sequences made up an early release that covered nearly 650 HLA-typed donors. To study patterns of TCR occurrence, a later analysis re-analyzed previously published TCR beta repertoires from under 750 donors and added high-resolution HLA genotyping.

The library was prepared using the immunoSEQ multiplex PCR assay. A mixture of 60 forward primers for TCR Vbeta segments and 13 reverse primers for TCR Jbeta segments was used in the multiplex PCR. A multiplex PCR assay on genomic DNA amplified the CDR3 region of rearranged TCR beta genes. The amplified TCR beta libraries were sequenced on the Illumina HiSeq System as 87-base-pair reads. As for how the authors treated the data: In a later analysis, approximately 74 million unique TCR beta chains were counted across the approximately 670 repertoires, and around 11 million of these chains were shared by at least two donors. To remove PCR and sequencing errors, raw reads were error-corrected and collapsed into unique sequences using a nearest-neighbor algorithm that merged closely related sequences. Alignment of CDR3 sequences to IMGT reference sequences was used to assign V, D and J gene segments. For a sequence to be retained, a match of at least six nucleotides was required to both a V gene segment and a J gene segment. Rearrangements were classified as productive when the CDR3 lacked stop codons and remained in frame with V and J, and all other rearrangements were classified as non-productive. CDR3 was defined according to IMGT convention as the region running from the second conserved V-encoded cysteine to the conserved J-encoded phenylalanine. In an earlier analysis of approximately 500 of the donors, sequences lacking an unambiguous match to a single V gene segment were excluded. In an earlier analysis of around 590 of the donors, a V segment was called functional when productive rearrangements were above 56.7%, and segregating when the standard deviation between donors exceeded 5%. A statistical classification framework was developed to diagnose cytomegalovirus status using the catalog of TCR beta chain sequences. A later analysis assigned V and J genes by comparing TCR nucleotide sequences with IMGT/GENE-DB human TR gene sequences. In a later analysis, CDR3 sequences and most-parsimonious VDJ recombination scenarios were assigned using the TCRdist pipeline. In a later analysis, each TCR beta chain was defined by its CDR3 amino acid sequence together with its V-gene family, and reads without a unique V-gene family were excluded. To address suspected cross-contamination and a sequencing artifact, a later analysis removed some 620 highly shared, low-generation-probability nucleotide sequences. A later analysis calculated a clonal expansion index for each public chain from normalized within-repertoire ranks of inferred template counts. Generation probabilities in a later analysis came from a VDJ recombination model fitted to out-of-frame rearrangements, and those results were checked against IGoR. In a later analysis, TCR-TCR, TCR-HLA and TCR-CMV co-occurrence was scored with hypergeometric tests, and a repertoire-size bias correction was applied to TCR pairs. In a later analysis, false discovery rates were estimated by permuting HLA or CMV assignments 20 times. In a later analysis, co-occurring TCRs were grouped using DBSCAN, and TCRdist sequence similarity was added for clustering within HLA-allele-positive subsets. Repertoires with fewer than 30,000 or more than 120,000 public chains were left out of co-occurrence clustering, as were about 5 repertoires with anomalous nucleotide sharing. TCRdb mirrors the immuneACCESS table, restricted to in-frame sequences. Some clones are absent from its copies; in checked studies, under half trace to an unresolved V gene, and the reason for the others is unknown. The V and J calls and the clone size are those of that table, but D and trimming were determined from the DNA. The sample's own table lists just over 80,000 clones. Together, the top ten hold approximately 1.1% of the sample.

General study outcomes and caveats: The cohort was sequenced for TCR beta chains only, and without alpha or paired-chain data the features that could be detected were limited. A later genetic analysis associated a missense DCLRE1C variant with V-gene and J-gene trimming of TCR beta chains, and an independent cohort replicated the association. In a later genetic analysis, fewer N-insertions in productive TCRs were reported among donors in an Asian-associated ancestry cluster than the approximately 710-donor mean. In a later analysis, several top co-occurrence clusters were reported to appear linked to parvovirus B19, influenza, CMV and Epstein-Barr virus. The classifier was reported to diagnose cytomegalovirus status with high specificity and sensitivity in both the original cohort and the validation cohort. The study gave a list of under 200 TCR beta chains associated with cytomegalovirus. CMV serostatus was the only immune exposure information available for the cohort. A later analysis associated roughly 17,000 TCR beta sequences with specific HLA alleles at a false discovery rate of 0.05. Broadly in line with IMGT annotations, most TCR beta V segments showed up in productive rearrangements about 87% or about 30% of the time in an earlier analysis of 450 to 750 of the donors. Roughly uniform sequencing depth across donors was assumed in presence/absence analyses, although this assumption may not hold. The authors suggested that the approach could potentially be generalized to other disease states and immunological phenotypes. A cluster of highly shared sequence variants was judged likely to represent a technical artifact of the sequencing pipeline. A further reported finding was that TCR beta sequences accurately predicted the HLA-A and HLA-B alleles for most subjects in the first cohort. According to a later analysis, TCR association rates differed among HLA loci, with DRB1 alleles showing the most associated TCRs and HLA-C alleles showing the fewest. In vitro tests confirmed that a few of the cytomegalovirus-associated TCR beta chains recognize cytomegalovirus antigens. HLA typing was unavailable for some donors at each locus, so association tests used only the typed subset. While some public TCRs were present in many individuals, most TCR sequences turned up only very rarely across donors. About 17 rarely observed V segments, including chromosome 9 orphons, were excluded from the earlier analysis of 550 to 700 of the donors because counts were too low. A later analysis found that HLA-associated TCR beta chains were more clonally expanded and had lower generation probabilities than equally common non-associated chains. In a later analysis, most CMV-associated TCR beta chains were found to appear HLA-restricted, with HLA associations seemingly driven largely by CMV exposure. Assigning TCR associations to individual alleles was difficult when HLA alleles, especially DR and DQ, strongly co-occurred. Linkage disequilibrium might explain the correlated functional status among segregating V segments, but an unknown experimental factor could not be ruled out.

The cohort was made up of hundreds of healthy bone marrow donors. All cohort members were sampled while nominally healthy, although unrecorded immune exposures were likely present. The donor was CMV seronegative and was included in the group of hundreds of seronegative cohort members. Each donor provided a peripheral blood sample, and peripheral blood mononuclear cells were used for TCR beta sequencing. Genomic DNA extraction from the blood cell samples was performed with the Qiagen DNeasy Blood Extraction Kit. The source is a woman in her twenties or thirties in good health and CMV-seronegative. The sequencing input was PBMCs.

The nucleotides are TGTGCCAGCAGCCCCCGACCAGCGAGCATGAACACTGAAGCTTTCTTT. This gives the protein CASSPRPASMNTEAFF. Recombination joined TRBV5-5 with TRBJ1-1, with the D gene too uncertain to name. Looking up the germline V gene (reference sequence) yields CDR1 SGHKS and CDR2 YYEKEE. Trimming takes 4 bases from V and 0 bases from J, and the germline ends sit 16 bases apart. The CDR3 spans 16 residues, from the cysteine through the phenylalanine. Just the 48-base CDR3 DNA is kept, in frame starting at base 1.